The entry below describes one T cell receptor (beta chain). Method: immunoSEQ multiplex PCR; TCRdb's copy keeps in-frame clones and lacks some. The sample has tens of thousands of clones; about 81% are singletons. V lost 4 bases, J lost 5 bases, and 5 bases stayed unmatched. Germline CDR1 SGHTS, CDR2 YDEGEE. The CDR3 contains 15 residues. These data belong to a study of PD-L1 blockade in urothelial cancer. Study information: Analysis of the blood was performed 3 weeks (second dose) and 6 weeks after treatment start.

Sample numbers ranged from 1 to 8 per patient, encompassing pretreatment and on-treatment collections. The chain joins TRBV5-8 to TRBJ1-4; 10 nucleotides match TRBD1. This material consisted of PBMCs, taken around atezolizumab (anti-PD-L1) treatment. The receptor was isolated from a man in his sixties or seventies with urothelial cancer. In nucleotides, the CDR3 is TGTGCCAGCAGCCCCTGGACAGGGGGGAATGAAAAACTGTTTTTT. This translates into CASSPWTGGNEKLFF. Drawing the rest from reference TRBV5-8 and TRBJ1-4, the complete variable domain is EAGVTQSPTHLIKTRGQQATLRCSPISGHTSVYWYQQALGLGLQFLLWYDEGEERNRGNFPPRFSGRQFPNYSSELNVNALELEDSALYLCASSPWTGGNEKLFFGSGTQLSVL.